This passage covers 26 T cell receptor beta chains from one sample sequenced in a study of blood T cells in healthy people across ages. Next came a second PCR, run for about 6 to 12 cycles, which used a sample-barcoded 5' primer along with a J-beta primer mix. TCRdb recomputed calls from the 5' RACE reads with MiXCR, one row per CDR3 protein. The sample records 850,000 to 1,000,000 distinct CDR3 sequences, roughly 43% being singletons. Sequences were obtained from blood. The receptors come from a man aged 30-40 years in good health.

The genes are TRBV10-3 and TRBJ2-5; tentatively, D is TRBD2 (6 bases). This CDR3 is 13 amino acids long. Germline V CDR1 and CDR2: ENHRY, SYGVKD. With 10 bases removed from V and 4 bases from J, the gap between germline ends came to 16 bases. The CDR3 DNA is TGTGCCACATTGGAAGGGAGGACAGAGACCCAGTACTTC. It specifies CATLEGRTETQYF.

This rearrangement joins TRBV21-1 to TRBJ2-7; TRBD2 is taken as the D call from the table, unchecked against the DNA. Judging by the DNA end, TRBJ2-5 fits better; the J call may be wrong. TRBV21-1 is marked as a pseudogene. This CDR3 region has 12 residues. The CDR3 DNA reads as TGTGTCCCCCGGCCAAGTACCGAGACCCAGTACTTC. Translation gives CVPRPSTETQYF.

V and J are TRBV3-1 and TRBJ2-7; D is undetermined. The CDR3 loop spans 13 amino acids. The germline gives CDR1 LGHDT, CDR2 YNNKEL (reference sequence). V dropped 3 bases and J dropped 6 bases, with 12 bases sitting between them. CDR3 region: CASSQRSQPEQYF. The CDR3 bases are TGTGCCAGCAGCCAGCGCAGCCAACCCGAGCAGTACTTC.

This clonotype was seen a single time. The chain couples TRBV14 to TRBJ2-3, with D uncertain. Germline lookup yields CDR1 SGHDN and CDR2 FVKESK. V lost 5 bases and J lost 9, with 18 bases in between. This CDR3 comprises 14 residues. CDR3 sequence reads: CASSKVSRRDTQYF. The CDR3, as DNA: TGTGCCAGCAGCAAGGTATCTCGACGTGACACGCAGTATTTT.

This chain connects TRBV10-3 to TRBJ2-7; TRBD1 matches 8 bases. V was clipped by 2 bases and J by 3 bases; unmatched bases: 9. This CDR3 is 16 amino acids long. Germline V gene lookup returns CDR1 ENHRY and CDR2 SYGVKD. CDR3 in DNA: TGTGCCATCAGTGAGGCAGGACAGGGAGGTAGCTACGAGCAGTACTTC. Translation gives CAISEAGQGGSYEQYF.

A few counts support this clonotype. The V gene is TRBV3-1, the J gene TRBJ2-3; D is unclear. Between the trimmed V and J ends, which lost 1 base and 4 bases, there was a span of 18 bases. The CDR3 spans 17 residues. Germline V lookup: CDR1 LGHDT, CDR2 YNNKEL (reference sequence). The CDR3 bases are TGTGCCAGCAGCCAAGGGTTAGTGAACCCGGCCTCAGATACGCAGTATTTT. Translation: CASSQGLVNPASDTQYF.

J is TRBJ1-6 and V is TRBV7-2; D might be TRBD1 (5 bases). CDR1 SGHTA and CDR2 FQGNSA come from the germline V gene. V lost 5 bases, J lost 6 bases, and 11 bases lay in between. The length of the CDR3 is 14 residues. The CDR3 DNA reads TGTGCCAGCAGCCTACAGGTTTTTAATTCACCCCTCCACTTT. Translating it yields CASSLQVFNSPLHF.

This rearrangement joins TRBV6-5 to TRBJ2-3; 9 bases line up with TRBD1. Trimming removed 6 bases from V and 2 bases from J; junction bases left unmatched: 9. This CDR3 region has 16 residues. Germline CDR1 MNHEY, CDR2 SVGAGI. The CDR3 region has the DNA TGTGCCAGCAGCCGTGGGACAGGGATAAACACAGATACGCAGTATTTT. Amino acid sequence: CASSRGTGINTDTQYF.

This chain connects TRBV5-1 to TRBJ2-1; possible D gene TRBD2, 5 bases. V was shortened by 0 bases and J by 3 bases, with 7 bases between the two germline ends. CDR1 is SGHRS, CDR2 YFSETQ, per germline. The CDR3 extends over 14 amino acids. CDR3 nucleotide sequence: TGCGCCAGCAGCTTGGCCGACTACTACAATGAGCAGTTCTTC. It codes for CASSLADYYNEQFF.

The chain links TRBV6-5 to TRBJ2-3; 15 bases align to TRBD2. The CDR3 runs to 16 residues. CDR1 and CDR2 from the germline V gene are MNHEY and SVGAGI. Germline trimming cut 8 bases from V and 10 bases from J; bases unmatched to any gene: 13. This chain's CDR3 is CASATIGLAGGGPQYF. The CDR3 nucleotides read TGTGCCAGCGCTACCATCGGACTAGCGGGAGGGGGCCCGCAGTATTTT.

The V gene is TRBV7-6, the J gene TRBJ2-5; weak D call: TRBD2 (5 bases). Judging by the DNA end, TRBJ2-7 fits better; the J call may be wrong. CDR1 and CDR2 (germline): SGHVS, FNYEAQ. The CDR3 loop spans 13 amino acids. CDR3 nucleotides: TGTGCCAGCAGCTTAGGTTCGGGGAACGAGCAGTACTTC. Translation gives CASSLGSGNEQYF.

The chain combines TRBV10-3 with TRBJ2-7; D possibly corresponds to TRBD2 (6 bases). V gave up 4 bases and J gave up 3 bases, with 13 bases separating them. Germline loops: CDR1 ENHRY, CDR2 SYGVKD. The CDR3 loop spans 14 amino acids. This CDR3 is CAISGEGEVYEQYF. In nucleotides, the CDR3 is TGTGCCATCAGTGGGGAAGGGGAGGTCTACGAGCAGTACTTC.

The chain uses TRBV3-1 and TRBJ2-4, with TRBD1 matching over 7 bases. V lost 6 bases, J lost 0 bases, and 8 bases stayed unmatched. The CDR3 is 16 amino acids. Germline V gene sequence: CDR1 LGHDT, CDR2 YNNKEL (reference sequence). The CDR3 reads CASSDTGAIAKNIQYF. CDR3 DNA sequence: TGTGCCAGCAGTGATACAGGGGCCATAGCCAAAAACATTCAGTACTTC.

This chain joins TRBV4-2 and TRBJ1-2; possible D gene TRBD1, 6 bases. Per germline, CDR1 LGHNA and CDR2 YNFKEQ. Trimming pared 0 bases from V and 1 base from J, leaving 12 bases between. This CDR3 is built from 16 residues. The chain's CDR3 is CASSQEGGNGNYGYTF. CDR3 nucleotide sequence: TGTGCCAGCAGCCAAGAAGGGGGGAATGGTAACTATGGCTACACCTTC.

This clonotype was found a few times. V gene TRBV7-2 combines with J gene TRBJ1-2, with D tentatively TRBD1 (5 bases). Germline CDR1 and CDR2: SGHTA and FQGNSA. The CDR3 loop spans 18 amino acids. The germline V and J ends were trimmed by 1 base and 0 bases, with 18 bases remaining between them. This CDR3 is CASSLGDRGLTANYGYTF. The CDR3, as DNA: TGTGCCAGCAGCTTAGGTGACCGGGGACTAACTGCTAACTATGGCTACACCTTC.

The sample holds a few counts of this clonotype. The chain carries TRBV2 and TRBJ2-1; D is unresolved. The CDR3 is 12 residues long. V dropped 6 bases and J dropped 3 bases, with 6 bases sitting between them. Germline V lookup: CDR1 SNHLY, CDR2 FYNNEI. The CDR3 loop reads CASRADYNEQFF. The CDR3 DNA follows: TGTGCCAGCAGGGCGGACTACAATGAGCAGTTCTTC.

The chain is built from TRBV10-3 and TRBJ2-7, with 8 nucleotides matching TRBD1. Germline V gives CDR1 ENHRY, CDR2 SYGVKD. This CDR3 region has 16 residues. The trim removed 3 bases at V and 3 bases at J, leaving 10 bases unmatched. The CDR3 protein is CAISDGMTGVVYEQYF. The CDR3 DNA sequence: TGTGCCATCAGTGACGGAATGACAGGGGTAGTCTACGAGCAGTACTTC.

This clonotype was seen ten or more times. The CDR3 region is CASSQVWGNYEQYF. The CDR3 DNA sequence: TGTGCCAGCAGCCAAGTTTGGGGGAACTACGAGCAGTACTTC. This chain links TRBV3-1 with TRBJ2-7, with D perhaps TRBD1 or TRBD2 (5 bases each). This CDR3 is 14 amino acids long. Trimming shortened V by 1 base and J by 3 bases, and 10 bases separated the two germline ends. The germline CDR1 and CDR2 sequences are LGHDT and YNNKEL (reference sequence).

The chain has TRBV18 and TRBJ1-1, with D possibly being TRBD1 (5 bases). V shed 3 bases and J shed 6 bases, with 14 bases lying between them. The germline gives CDR1 KGHSH, CDR2 LQKENI. The length of the CDR3 is 14 residues. CDR3 region: CASSPISDSPEAFF. CDR3 DNA sequence: TGTGCCAGCTCACCGATTTCTGACAGCCCTGAAGCTTTCTTT.

This clonotype was recorded a few times. The V gene is TRBV29-1, the J gene TRBJ2-3; D unclear. There are 12 residues in the CDR3. The germline V gene has CDR1 SQVTM and CDR2 ANQGSEA. V lost 4 bases, J lost 1 base, and 6 bases lay in between. The CDR3 spells CSVGARTDTQYF. The CDR3 DNA reads TGCAGCGTTGGTGCTCGCACAGATACGCAGTATTTT.

The chain carries TRBV11-3 and TRBJ2-5, with D maybe TRBD2 (6 bases). The CDR3 runs 16 residues. V was pared by 4 bases and J by 2 bases, with 17 bases between. The germline V gene has CDR1 SGHNT and CDR2 YENEEA. The CDR3 nucleotides are TGTGCCAGCAGCTCCATAGATCGGGACTTTCAAGAGACCCAGTACTTC. It encodes CASSSIDRDFQETQYF.

This clonotype was seen more than once but under ten times. The V gene is TRBV6-2 or TRBV6-3, the J gene TRBJ1-2; no definite D call. The CDR3 is made up of 15 amino acids. The germline V gene encodes CDR1 MNHEY and CDR2 SVGEGT. Trimming took 2 bases from V and 6 from J, leaving 16 bases between them. The CDR3 protein is CASSYPTLRRDGYTF. For the CDR3, the DNA is TGTGCCAGCAGTTACCCAACCCTCCGGCGTGATGGCTACACCTTC.

This clonotype was seen a few times. The gene calls are TRBV11-3 and TRBJ2-1; the match to TRBD2 covers 8 bases. Germline loops: CDR1 SGHNT, CDR2 YENEEA. The CDR3 has 15 residues. The ends lost 4 bases at V and 5 bases at J; junction bases unmatched: 7. CDR3 region: CASSSYGTSDNEQFF. The CDR3 nucleotides are TGTGCCAGCAGCTCATACGGGACTAGTGACAATGAGCAGTTCTTC.

This clonotype has a handful of counts. The CDR3 reads CASSQDYALGETQYF. Here the CDR3 DNA reads TGTGCCAGCAGCCAAGATTACGCCCTAGGGGAGACCCAGTACTTC. The chain carries TRBV4-2 and TRBJ2-5; D unresolved. The CDR3 runs to 15 residues. The germline V and J ends were trimmed by 0 bases and 5 bases, with 13 bases remaining between them. Looked up from germline, CDR1 is LGHNA and CDR2 is YNFKEQ.

CDR3 bases: TGCAGCGTTGAATCCCCAGGGTCCTACAATGAGCAGTTCTTC. Translated, it gives CSVESPGSYNEQFF. V gene TRBV29-1 combines with J gene TRBJ2-1; possible D gene TRBD1, 5 bases. Germline V gene data show CDR1 as SQVTM and CDR2 as ANQGSEA. The CDR3 spans 14 residues. Trimming removed 2 bases from V and 1 base from J, with 9 bases in between.

This sequence joins TRBV20-1 and TRBJ2-5, with TRBD1 identical over 10 bases. From germline, CDR1 is DFQATT and CDR2 SNEGSKA (reference sequence). The CDR3 covers 15 residues. The V and J ends lost 1 base and 1 base, in that order; junction bases with no gene match: 3. The chain's CDR3 is CSARGDRGIQETQYF. The CDR3 DNA reads as TGCAGTGCTAGAGGGGACAGGGGTATCCAAGAGACCCAGTACTTC.